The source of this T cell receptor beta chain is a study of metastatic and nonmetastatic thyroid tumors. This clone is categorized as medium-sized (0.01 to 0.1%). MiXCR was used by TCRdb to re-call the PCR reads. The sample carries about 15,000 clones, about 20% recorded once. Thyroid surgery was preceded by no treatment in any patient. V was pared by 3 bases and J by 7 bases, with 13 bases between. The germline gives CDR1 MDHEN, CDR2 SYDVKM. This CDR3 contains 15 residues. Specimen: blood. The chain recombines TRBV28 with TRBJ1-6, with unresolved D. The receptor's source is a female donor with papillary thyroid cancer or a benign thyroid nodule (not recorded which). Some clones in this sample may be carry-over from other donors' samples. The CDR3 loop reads CASSFPGPGNSPLHF. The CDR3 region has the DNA TGTGCCAGCAGTTTCCCGGGCCCCGGGAATTCACCCCTCCACTTT.